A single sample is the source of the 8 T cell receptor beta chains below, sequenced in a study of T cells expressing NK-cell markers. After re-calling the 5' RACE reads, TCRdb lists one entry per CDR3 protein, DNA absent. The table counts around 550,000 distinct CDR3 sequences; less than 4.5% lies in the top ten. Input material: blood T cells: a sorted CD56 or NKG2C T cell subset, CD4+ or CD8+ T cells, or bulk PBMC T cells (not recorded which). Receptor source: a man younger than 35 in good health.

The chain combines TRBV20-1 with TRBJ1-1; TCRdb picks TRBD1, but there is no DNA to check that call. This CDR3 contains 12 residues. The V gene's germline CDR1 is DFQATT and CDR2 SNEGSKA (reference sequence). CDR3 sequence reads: CSAPGTASEAFF.

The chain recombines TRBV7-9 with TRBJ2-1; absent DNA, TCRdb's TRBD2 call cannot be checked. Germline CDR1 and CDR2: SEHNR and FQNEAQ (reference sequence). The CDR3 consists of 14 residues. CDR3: CASSLSMASGGQFF.

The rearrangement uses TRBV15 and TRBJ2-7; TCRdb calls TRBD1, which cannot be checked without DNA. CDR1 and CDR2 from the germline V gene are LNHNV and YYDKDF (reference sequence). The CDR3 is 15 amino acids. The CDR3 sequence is CATSRDPQGLHEQYF.

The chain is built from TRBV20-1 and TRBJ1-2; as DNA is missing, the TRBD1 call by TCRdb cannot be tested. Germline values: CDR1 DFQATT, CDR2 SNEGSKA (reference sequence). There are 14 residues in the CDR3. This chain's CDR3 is CSAREETGTDGYTF.

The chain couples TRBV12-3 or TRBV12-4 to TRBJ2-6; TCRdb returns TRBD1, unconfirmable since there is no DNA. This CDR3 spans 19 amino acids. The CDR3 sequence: CASSHNLAGRFSGANVLTF.

Here the CDR3 reads CVVFRVPNEQFF. The chain links TRBV27 to TRBJ2-1; TCRdb reports TRBD2, a call that lacks DNA to check it against. The CDR3 covers 12 residues. CDR1 and CDR2 (germline): MNHEY, SMNVEV (reference sequence).

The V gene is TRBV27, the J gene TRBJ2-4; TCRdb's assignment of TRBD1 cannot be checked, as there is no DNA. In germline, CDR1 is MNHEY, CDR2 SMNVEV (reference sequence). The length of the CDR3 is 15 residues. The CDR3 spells CASSSRIDRGNIQYF.

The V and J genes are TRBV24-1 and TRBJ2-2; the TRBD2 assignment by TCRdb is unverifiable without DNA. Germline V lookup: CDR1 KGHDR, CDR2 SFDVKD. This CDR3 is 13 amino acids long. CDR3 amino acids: CATSTSATGELFF.